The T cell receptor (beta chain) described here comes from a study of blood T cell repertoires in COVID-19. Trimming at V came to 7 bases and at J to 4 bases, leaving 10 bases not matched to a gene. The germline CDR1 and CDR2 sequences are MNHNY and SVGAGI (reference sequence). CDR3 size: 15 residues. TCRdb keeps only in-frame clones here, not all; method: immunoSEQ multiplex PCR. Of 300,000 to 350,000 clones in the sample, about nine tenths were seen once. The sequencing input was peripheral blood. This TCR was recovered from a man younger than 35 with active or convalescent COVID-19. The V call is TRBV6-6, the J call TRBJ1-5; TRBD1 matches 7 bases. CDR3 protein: CASKISTGPNQPQHF. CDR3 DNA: TGTGCCAGCAAGATATCGACAGGGCCGAATCAGCCCCAGCATTTT.